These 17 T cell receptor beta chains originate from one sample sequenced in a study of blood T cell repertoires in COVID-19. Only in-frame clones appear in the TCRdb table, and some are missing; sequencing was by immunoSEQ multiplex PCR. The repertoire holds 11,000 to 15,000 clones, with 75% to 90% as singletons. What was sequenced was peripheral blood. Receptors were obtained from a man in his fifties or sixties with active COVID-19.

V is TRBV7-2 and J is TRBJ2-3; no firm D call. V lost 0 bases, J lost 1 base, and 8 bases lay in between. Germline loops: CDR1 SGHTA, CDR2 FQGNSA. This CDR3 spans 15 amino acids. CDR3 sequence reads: CASSLATQGTDTQYF. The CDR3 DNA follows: TGTGCCAGCAGCTTAGCTACGCAGGGCACAGATACGCAGTATTTT.

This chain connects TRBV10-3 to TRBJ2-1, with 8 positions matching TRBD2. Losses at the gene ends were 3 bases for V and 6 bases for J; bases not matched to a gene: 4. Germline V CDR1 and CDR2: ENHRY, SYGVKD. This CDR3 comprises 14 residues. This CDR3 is CAISDPAGVNEQFF. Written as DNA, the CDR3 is TGTGCCATCAGTGACCCAGCGGGAGTCAATGAGCAGTTCTTC.

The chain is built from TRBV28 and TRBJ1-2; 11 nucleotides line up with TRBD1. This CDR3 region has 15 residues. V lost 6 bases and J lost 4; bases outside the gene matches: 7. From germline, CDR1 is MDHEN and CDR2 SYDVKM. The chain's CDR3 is CASRPGQGAAYGYTF. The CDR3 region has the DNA TGTGCCAGCAGACCCGGACAGGGGGCGGCCTATGGCTACACCTTC.

The CDR3 region has the DNA TGTGCCACCAGTGATGTGAGTTTCACAGATACGCAGTATTTT. Amino acid sequence: CATSDVSFTDTQYF. This sequence joins TRBV24-1 and TRBJ2-3; D call uncertain. Trimming pared 3 bases from V and 2 bases from J, leaving 8 bases between. The V gene's germline CDR1 is KGHDR and CDR2 SFDVKD. This CDR3 region has 14 residues.

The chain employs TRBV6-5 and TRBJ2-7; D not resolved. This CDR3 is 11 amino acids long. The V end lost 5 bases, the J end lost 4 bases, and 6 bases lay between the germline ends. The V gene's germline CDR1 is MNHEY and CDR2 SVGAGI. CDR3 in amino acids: CASSRSYEQYF. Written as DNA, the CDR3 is TGTGCCAGCAGTCGTTCTTACGAGCAGTACTTC.

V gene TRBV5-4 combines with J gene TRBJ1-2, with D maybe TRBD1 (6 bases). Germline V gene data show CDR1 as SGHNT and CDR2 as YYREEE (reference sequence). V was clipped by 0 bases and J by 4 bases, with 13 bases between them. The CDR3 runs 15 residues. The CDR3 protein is CASSLDRAIPYGYTF. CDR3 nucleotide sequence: TGTGCCAGCAGCTTGGACAGGGCCATTCCCTATGGCTACACCTTC.

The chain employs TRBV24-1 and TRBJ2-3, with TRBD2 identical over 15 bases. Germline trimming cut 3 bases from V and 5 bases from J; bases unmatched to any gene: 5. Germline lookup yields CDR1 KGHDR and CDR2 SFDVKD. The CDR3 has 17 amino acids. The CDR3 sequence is CATSDRGLAGGRDTQYF. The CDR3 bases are TGTGCCACCAGTGATAGGGGACTAGCGGGAGGTCGAGATACGCAGTATTTT.

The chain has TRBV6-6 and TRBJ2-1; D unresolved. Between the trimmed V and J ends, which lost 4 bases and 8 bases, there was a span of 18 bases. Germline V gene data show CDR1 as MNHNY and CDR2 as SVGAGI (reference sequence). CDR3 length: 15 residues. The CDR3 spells CASSSPSRITHEQFF. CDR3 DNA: TGTGCCAGCAGTTCCCCTTCGCGGATCACCCATGAGCAGTTCTTC.

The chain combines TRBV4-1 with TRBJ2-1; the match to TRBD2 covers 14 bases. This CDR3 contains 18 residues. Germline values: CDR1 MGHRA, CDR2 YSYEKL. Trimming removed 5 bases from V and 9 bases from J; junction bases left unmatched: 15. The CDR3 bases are TGCGCCAGCAGCAACAAAAAGGCCGGGACTAGCGGGAGTAGTGAGCAGTTCTTC. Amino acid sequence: CASSNKKAGTSGSSEQFF.

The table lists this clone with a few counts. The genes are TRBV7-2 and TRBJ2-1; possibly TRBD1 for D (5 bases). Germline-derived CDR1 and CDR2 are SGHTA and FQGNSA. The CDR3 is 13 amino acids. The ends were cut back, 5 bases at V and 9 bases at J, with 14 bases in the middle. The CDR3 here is CASSQNQGAEQFF. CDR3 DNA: TGTGCCAGCAGCCAGAATCAGGGTGCTGAGCAGTTCTTC.

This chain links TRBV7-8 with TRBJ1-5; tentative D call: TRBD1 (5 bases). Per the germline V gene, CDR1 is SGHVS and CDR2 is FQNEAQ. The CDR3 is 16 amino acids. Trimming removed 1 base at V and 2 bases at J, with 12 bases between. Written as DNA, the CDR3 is TGTGCCAGCAGCTTAGTAGGAGGGGCTGGCAATCAGCCCCAGCATTTT. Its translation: CASSLVGGAGNQPQHF.

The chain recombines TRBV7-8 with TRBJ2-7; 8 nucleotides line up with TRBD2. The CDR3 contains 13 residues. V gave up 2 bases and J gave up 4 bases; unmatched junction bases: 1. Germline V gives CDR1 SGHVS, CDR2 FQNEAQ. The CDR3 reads CASSLTGGYEQYF. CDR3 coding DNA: TGTGCCAGCAGCTTAACGGGAGGGTACGAGCAGTACTTC.

CDR3 amino acids: CASSQPQGAETQYF. CDR3 nucleotides: TGCGCCAGCAGCCAACCACAGGGAGCAGAGACCCAGTACTTC. The genes are TRBV4-1 and TRBJ2-5; a weak D match, TRBD1 (6 bases). CDR3 length: 14 amino acids. V lost 2 bases to trimming and J lost 4 bases, with 11 bases between them. The germline V gene has CDR1 MGHRA and CDR2 YSYEKL.

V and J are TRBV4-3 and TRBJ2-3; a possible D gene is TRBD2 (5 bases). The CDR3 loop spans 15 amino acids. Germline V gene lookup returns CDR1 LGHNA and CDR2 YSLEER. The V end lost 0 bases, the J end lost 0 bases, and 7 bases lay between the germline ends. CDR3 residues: CASSQDGKSTDTQYF. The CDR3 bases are TGCGCCAGCAGCCAAGACGGGAAGAGCACAGATACGCAGTATTTT.

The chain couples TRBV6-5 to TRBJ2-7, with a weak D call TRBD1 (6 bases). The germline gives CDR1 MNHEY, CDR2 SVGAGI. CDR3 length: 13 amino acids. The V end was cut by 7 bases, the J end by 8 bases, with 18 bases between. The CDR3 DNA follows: TGTGCCAGCACTAAAGTAAACCGGGACAAGCAGTACTTC. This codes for CASTKVNRDKQYF.

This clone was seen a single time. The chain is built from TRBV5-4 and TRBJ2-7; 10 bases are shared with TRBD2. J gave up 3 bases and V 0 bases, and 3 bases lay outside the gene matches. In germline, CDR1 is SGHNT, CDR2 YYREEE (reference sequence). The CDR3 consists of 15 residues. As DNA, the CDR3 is TGTGCCAGCAGCTTGGGTCTAGCGGGAGTCTACGAGCAGTACTTC. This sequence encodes CASSLGLAGVYEQYF.

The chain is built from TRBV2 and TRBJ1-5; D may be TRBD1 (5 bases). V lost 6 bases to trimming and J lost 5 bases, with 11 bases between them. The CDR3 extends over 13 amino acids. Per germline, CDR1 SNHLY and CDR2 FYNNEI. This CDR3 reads CASSPGEDQPQHF. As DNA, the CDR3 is TGTGCCAGCAGCCCGGGGGAAGATCAGCCCCAGCATTTT. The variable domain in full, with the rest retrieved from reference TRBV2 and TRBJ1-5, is EPEVTQTPSHQVTQMGQEVILRCVPISNHLYFYWYRQILGQKVEFLVSFYNNEISEKSEIFDDQFSVERPDGSNFTLKIRSTKLEDSAMYFCASSPGEDQPQHFGDGTRLSIL.